These 15 T cell receptor beta chains originate from one sample sequenced in a study of blood T cell repertoires in COVID-19. Repertoires were generated with immunoSEQ multiplex PCR, while TCRdb's copy carries only in-frame clones and drops some. This table holds 90,000 to 150,000 clones, 85% to 90% found once. The sequenced sample was peripheral blood. The receptors were gathered from a man in his sixties or seventies who had recovered from COVID-19.

This rearrangement joins TRBV6-6 to TRBJ1-5; tentative D call: TRBD1 (5 bases). Germline loops: CDR1 MNHNY, CDR2 SVGAGI (reference sequence). The V and J ends lost 8 bases and 3 bases respectively, with 11 bases between them. The CDR3 consists of 13 residues. For the CDR3, the DNA is TGTGCCAGCCTAAGACAGATCAATCAGCCCCAGCATTTT. This sequence encodes CASLRQINQPQHF.

The rearrangement links TRBV27 to TRBJ1-5, with TRBD1 identical over 10 bases. CDR3 length equals 17 residues. Germline trimming cut 5 bases from V and 5 bases from J; bases unmatched to any gene: 12. CDR1 is MNHEY, CDR2 SMNVEV, per germline (reference sequence). This chain's CDR3 is CASSLTAGQGGDQPQHF. The DNA of the CDR3 is TGTGCCAGCAGTCTGACTGCCGGACAGGGGGGAGATCAGCCCCAGCATTTT.

This chain links TRBV6-5 with TRBJ2-3, with 7 bases matching TRBD1. This CDR3 has 14 amino acids. Per germline, CDR1 MNHEY and CDR2 SVGAGI. V was pared by 0 bases and J by 5 bases, with 2 bases of the junction left unmatched. CDR3 sequence reads: CASSYSRTGDTQYF. The CDR3 DNA sequence: TGTGCCAGCAGTTACTCCCGGACAGGAGATACGCAGTATTTT.

The chain combines TRBV2 with TRBJ1-4; D is unclear. The CDR3 runs to 16 residues. V was pared by 4 bases and J by 2 bases, with 14 bases between. Germline lookup yields CDR1 SNHLY and CDR2 FYNNEI. This CDR3 is CASSGARRATNEKLFF. The CDR3 nucleotides are TGTGCCAGCAGTGGGGCTCGGAGGGCCACTAATGAAAAACTGTTTTTT.

The chain combines TRBV28 with TRBJ1-3; D call uncertain. Germline CDR1 and CDR2: MDHEN and SYDVKM. CDR3 size: 13 residues. Trimming left V 7 bases short and J 9 bases short, with 16 bases between. The CDR3: CASMGNLGGTIYF. The CDR3 DNA sequence: TGTGCCAGCATGGGTAATTTAGGAGGCACCATATATTTT.

The chain carries TRBV12-5 and TRBJ1-4, with TRBD1 matching over 8 bases. In germline, CDR1 is LGHNT, CDR2 FRNRAP. This CDR3 contains 17 residues. The J segment lost 8 bases and the V segment lost 0 bases, leaving 11 bases of the junction unmatched. CDR3 protein: CASGLVVGQGREEKLFF. As DNA, the CDR3 is TGTGCTAGTGGTTTGGTAGTAGGACAGGGCAGGGAGGAAAAACTGTTTTTT.

The chain employs TRBV6-1 and TRBJ1-2; D is unresolved. Germline values: CDR1 MNHNS, CDR2 SASEGT. CDR3 length: 15 residues. Trimming shortened V by 0 bases and J by 4 bases, and 12 bases separated the two germline ends. This chain's CDR3 is CASSEALPSTYGYTF. CDR3 nucleotides: TGTGCCAGCAGTGAAGCGCTCCCAAGCACCTATGGCTACACCTTC.

The rearrangement joins TRBV5-8 to TRBJ1-4; D may be TRBD1 (5 bases). The CDR3 runs to 16 residues. Germline V gene lookup returns CDR1 SGHTS and CDR2 YDEGEE. The germline V and J ends were trimmed by 3 bases and 5 bases, with 17 bases remaining between them. In nucleotides, the CDR3 is TGTGCCAGCAGCTCACGGGGGGACTCGGGAAATGAAAAACTGTTTTTT. Protein: CASSSRGDSGNEKLFF.

The chain combines TRBV5-4 with TRBJ2-1; 7 positions agree with TRBD1. The germline V gene encodes CDR1 SGHNT and CDR2 YYREEE (reference sequence). The V and J ends lost 2 bases and 7 bases, in that order; junction bases with no gene match: 6. There are 14 residues in the CDR3. The DNA for the CDR3 is TGTGCCAGCAGCTTAAACAGGGGTTTTAATGAGCAGTTCTTC. Encoded protein: CASSLNRGFNEQFF.

This clone was detected once. The chain links TRBV28 to TRBJ1-1; maybe TRBD1 (5 bases). CDR1 is MDHEN, CDR2 SYDVKM, per germline. V was cut by 7 bases and J by 5 bases, with 20 bases left in between. CDR3 length: 15 amino acids. Here the CDR3 DNA reads TGTGCCAGCACCTCAGCCACCGGGGGGGTTACTGAAGCTTTCTTT. Its translation is CASTSATGGVTEAFF.

The chain uses TRBV10-3 and TRBJ2-3, with 14 bases lining up with TRBD2. The V segment lost 7 bases and the J segment 2 bases; nucleotides outside the gene matches: 11. Germline V gene lookup returns CDR1 ENHRY and CDR2 SYGVKD. The CDR3 loop spans 18 amino acids. Here the CDR3 DNA reads TGTGCCATCAAACAGGGGACTAGCGGGAGACCCAACACAGATACGCAGTATTTT. Translated, it gives CAIKQGTSGRPNTDTQYF.

The chain links TRBV28 to TRBJ2-6, with 10 bases fitting TRBD1. The CDR3 totals 16 residues. Losses at the gene ends were 3 bases for V and 9 bases for J; bases not matched to a gene: 8. CDR1 is MDHEN and CDR2 is SYDVKM in the germline V gene. CDR3 loop: CASSFVGQGDFNVLTF. CDR3 in DNA: TGTGCCAGCAGTTTCGTCGGACAGGGGGACTTCAACGTCCTGACTTTC.

The V call is TRBV29-1, the J call TRBJ1-1; 9 nucleotides line up with TRBD1. This CDR3 spans 15 amino acids. Germline-derived CDR1 and CDR2 are SQVTM and ANQGSEA. Unmatched junction bases numbered 8, after V lost 6 bases and J lost 0 bases. In DNA, the CDR3 is TGCAGCGTAGCTCCGGGACAGGGAATGAACACTGAAGCTTTCTTT. Its protein is CSVAPGQGMNTEAFF.

This clone was detected a few times. The chain uses TRBV5-4 and TRBJ1-1; no definite D call. The CDR3 has 16 amino acids. The germline CDR1 and CDR2 sequences are SGHNT and YYREEE (reference sequence). The germline V and J ends were trimmed by 0 bases and 1 base, with 13 bases remaining between them. DNA for the CDR3: TGTGCCAGCAGCTTGGACTCTAGCGATAGGAACACTGAAGCTTTCTTT. Protein sequence: CASSLDSSDRNTEAFF. The variable domain in full, completed from reference TRBV5-4 and TRBJ1-1, reads ETGVTQSPTHLIKTRGQQVTLRCSSQSGHNTVSWYQQALGQGPQFIFQYYREEENGRGNFPPRFSGLQFPNYSSELNVNALELDDSALYLCASSLDSSDRNTEAFFGQGTRLTVV.

The chain links TRBV19 to TRBJ1-3; weak D call: TRBD1 (6 bases). Germline CDR1 reads LNHDA; CDR2 reads SQIVND (reference sequence). Trimming stripped 8 bases from V and 1 base from J, with 12 bases between. This CDR3 region has 14 residues. This CDR3 is CASSGGPSGNTIYF. The CDR3, as DNA: TGTGCCAGTTCCGGGGGGCCGTCTGGAAACACCATATATTTT. The full variable domain, in which reference TRBV19 and TRBJ1-3 provide the parts outside the CDR3, is DGGITQSPKYLFRKEGQNVTLSCEQNLNHDAMYWYRQDPGQGLRLIYYSQIVNDFQKGDIAEGYSVSREKKESFPLTVTSAQKNPTAFYLCASSGGPSGNTIYFGEGSWLTVV.